This T cell receptor (beta chain) appears in the sequencing data of a study of blood T cells in healthy people across ages. Findings and limits, study-wide: Not knowing donor CMV status may have confounded expanded clonotype changes. Estimated diversity, derived from one million T cells, was regarded as an underestimate.

Primed by a sample-barcoded 5' primer and a J-beta primer mix, a second PCR proceeded for about 7 to 11 cycles. A single record per CDR3 protein comes from TCRdb applying MiXCR to the 5' RACE reads. Among about 1.1 million distinct CDR3 sequences listed, roughly two fifths were seen once. A remark on this clonotype: What it recognizes is unknown.

Trimming removed 6 bases from V and 4 bases from J, with 17 bases in between. Germline-derived CDR1 and CDR2 are DFQATT and SNEGSKA (reference sequence). This CDR3 spans 14 amino acids. The sequenced sample was blood. This TCR was recovered from a young man in good health. V is TRBV20-1 and J is TRBJ2-3; TRBD2 is a possible D gene (5 bases). The CDR3 loop is CSAPGGVRADTQYF. CDR3 coding DNA: TGCAGTGCCCCCGGAGGCGTTCGTGCAGATACGCAGTATTTT.